A single sample gave rise to the 21 T cell receptor beta chains below, sequenced in a study of human T cells and chemical hapten exposure (dated by TCRdb to the early 2020s). Library construction relied on 5' RACE. Sequencing instrument: Illumina MiSeq. Through fastp at Q25 and MiXCR, TCRdb rebuilt clones from the public reads, retaining in-frame beta chains. Duplicate CDR3 protein sequences are folded into a single record with the most common DNA and genes. The sample has 110,000 to 150,000 distinct CDR3 sequences on record, 3.5% to 5% of them singletons. The ten most abundant clones make up approximately 1.4% of the sample. Total RNA was isolated from unfractionated whole blood collected in Tempus Blood RNA tubes. The receptors originated from a female donor in good health.

This clonotype has at least ten counts. The chain uses TRBV3-1 and TRBJ1-3; D remains unclear. Germline values: CDR1 LGHDT, CDR2 YNNKEL (reference sequence). Trimming removed 2 bases from V and 0 bases from J, with 8 bases in between. This CDR3 has 15 amino acids. The CDR3, as DNA: TGTGCCAGCAGCCAAACCATGAGCTCTGGAAACACCATATATTTT. Its translation is CASSQTMSSGNTIYF.

The rearrangement joins TRBV7-2 to TRBJ1-1; no reliable D call. The CDR3 loop spans 12 amino acids. Trimming left V 5 bases short and J 8 bases short, with 12 bases between. The germline V gene has CDR1 SGHTA and CDR2 FQGNSA. CDR3 DNA sequence: TGTGCCAGCAGCGGTACGAGCAGGGAAGCTTTCTTT. Translated, it gives CASSGTSREAFF.

This clonotype appeared a few times. This rearrangement joins TRBV7-2 to TRBJ1-3; a possible D gene is TRBD1 (6 bases). Germline lookup yields CDR1 SGHTA and CDR2 FQGNSA. The CDR3 spans 16 residues. Trimming stripped 0 bases from V and 0 bases from J, with 9 bases between. The CDR3 sequence: CASSLASGASGNTIYF. The CDR3, as DNA: TGTGCCAGCAGCTTAGCCTCAGGGGCCTCTGGAAACACCATATATTTT.

Ten or more counts support this clonotype. The V and J genes are TRBV27 and TRBJ2-2, with TRBD1 as a possible D gene (6 bases). The CDR3 consists of 13 residues. V was cut by 6 bases and J by 7 bases, with 12 bases left in between. Germline V lookup: CDR1 MNHEY, CDR2 SMNVEV (reference sequence). The CDR3 DNA sequence: TGTGCCAGCAGGCGGACAGTTTACGGGGAGCTGTTTTTT. Translated, it gives CASRRTVYGELFF.

This clonotype came up many times. The chain recombines TRBV28 with TRBJ2-5; 7 nucleotides align to TRBD2. Trimming at V came to 7 bases and at J to 5 bases, leaving 7 bases not matched to a gene. CDR3 length equals 13 residues. CDR1 is MDHEN and CDR2 is SYDVKM in the germline V gene. The CDR3 DNA reads TGTGCCAGCAAGACTCCCGGGGGGGAGACCCAGTACTTC. Translating it yields CASKTPGGETQYF.

The sample holds many counts of this clonotype. This chain uses TRBV2 with TRBJ2-4; TRBD1 agrees at 7 bases. This CDR3 spans 16 amino acids. Germline loops: CDR1 SNHLY, CDR2 FYNNEI. After removal of 10 bases from V and 3 bases from J, the junction contained 15 bases not matched to a gene. The CDR3 DNA is TGTGCCACCCTCCGGGACAGAGATTTGAGCAAAAACATTCAGTACTTC. Translation: CATLRDRDLSKNIQYF.

This clonotype was picked up many times. The chain combines TRBV9 with TRBJ2-7; no firm D call. V was trimmed by 3 bases and J by 4 bases, leaving 20 bases between them. The CDR3 spans 16 residues. CDR1 is SGDLS and CDR2 is YYNGEE in the germline V gene. The CDR3 DNA reads TGTGCCAGCAGCGCTCAGGCCTCGGAGATAATATACGAGCAGTACTTC. This sequence encodes CASSAQASEIIYEQYF.

This clonotype was observed at least ten times. This chain uses TRBV20-1 with TRBJ2-3; TRBD2 matches at 9 bases. This CDR3 region has 15 residues. Germline CDR1 and CDR2: DFQATT and SNEGSKA (reference sequence). With 6 bases clipped from V and 1 base from J, the junction kept 8 bases outside the gene matches. The CDR3 here is CSAGRGGPGTDTQYF. For the CDR3, the DNA is TGCAGTGCGGGGCGGGGGGGCCCCGGCACAGATACGCAGTATTTT.

In this sample, this clonotype turned up many times. The chain couples TRBV9 to TRBJ2-1; D is uncertain. The CDR3 is made up of 16 amino acids. The V gene's germline CDR1 is SGDLS and CDR2 YYNGEE. With 3 bases removed from V and 4 bases from J, the gap between germline ends came to 17 bases. CDR3 sequence reads: CASSAGRLGLYNEQFF. The CDR3 DNA reads TGTGCCAGCAGCGCCGGACGGTTGGGATTGTACAATGAGCAGTTCTTC. Complete variable domain (other parts from reference TRBV9 and TRBJ2-1): DSGVTQTPKHLITATGQRVTLRCSPRSGDLSVYWYQQSLDQGLQFLIQYYNGEERAKGNILERFSAQQFPDLHSELNLSSLELGDSALYFCASSAGRLGLYNEQFFGPGTRLTVL.

This clonotype was detected only a few times. The rearrangement joins TRBV7-2 to TRBJ2-3, with TRBD1 identical over 7 bases. The V and J ends lost 3 bases and 2 bases, in that order; junction bases with no gene match: 8. Germline-derived CDR1 and CDR2 are SGHTA and FQGNSA. The CDR3 totals 16 residues. The CDR3 is CASSFLTGRLTDTQYF. CDR3 in DNA: TGTGCCAGCAGCTTCCTGACAGGGAGACTCACAGATACGCAGTATTTT. The variable domain in full, with the rest retrieved from reference TRBV7-2 and TRBJ2-3, is GAGVSQSPSNKVTEKGKDVELRCDPISGHTALYWYRQSLGQGLEFLIYFQGNSAPDKSGLPSDRFSAERTGGSVSTLTIQRTQQEDSAVYLCASSFLTGRLTDTQYFGPGTRLTVL.

The sample holds many counts of this clonotype. For the CDR3, the DNA is TGTGCCAGCAGTTACTCGGCGGGTAATGAAGCTTTCTTT. Translated, it gives CASSYSAGNEAFF. V gene TRBV6-5 combines with J gene TRBJ1-1, with D hard to call. This CDR3 contains 13 residues. The germline V and J ends were trimmed by 0 bases and 7 bases, with 9 bases remaining between them. Germline values: CDR1 MNHEY, CDR2 SVGAGI.

This clonotype was counted many times. V is TRBV4-1 and J is TRBJ2-1; 11 bases are a match to TRBD2. The germline gives CDR1 MGHRA, CDR2 YSYEKL. The V segment lost 2 bases and the J segment 4 bases; nucleotides outside the gene matches: 16. The CDR3 has 20 residues. The CDR3 DNA is TGCGCCAGCAGCCAAATTCACCGGGGGCTAGCGGGGGGTCCGTACAATGAGCAGTTCTTC. Translation: CASSQIHRGLAGGPYNEQFF.

This clonotype was detected many times. The rearrangement links TRBV15 to TRBJ1-2, with 11 bases identical to TRBD1. The CDR3 consists of 15 residues. Germline-derived CDR1 and CDR2 are LNHNV and YYDKDF (reference sequence). The V gene end was trimmed by 4 bases and the J gene end by 5 bases; junction bases not matched to a gene: 6. The CDR3 loop is CATSISGTGGYGYTF. CDR3 sequence (DNA): TGTGCCACCAGCATCTCCGGGACAGGGGGTTATGGCTACACCTTC.

This clonotype was counted at least ten times. The gene calls are TRBV27 and TRBJ2-3, with D hard to call. CDR3 length equals 13 residues. Deletions cut 5 bases from V and 0 bases from J, with 6 bases between. CDR1 and CDR2 (germline): MNHEY, SMNVEV (reference sequence). DNA for the CDR3: TGTGCCAGCAGTGACATGAGCACAGATACGCAGTATTTT. It translates to CASSDMSTDTQYF.

This clonotype was detected many times. V is TRBV29-1 and J is TRBJ1-3; a possible D gene is TRBD1 (5 bases). Germline CDR1 and CDR2: SQVTM and ANQGSEA. The CDR3 extends over 12 amino acids. CDR3 coding DNA: TGCGGGGTAAGGGACGACAGAAACACCATATATTTT. Protein: CGVRDDRNTIYF.

On this clonotype: It may be a read error: a sequence one base away is much more abundant. This chain uses TRBV5-4 with TRBJ2-3; possibly TRBD1 or TRBD2 for D (6 bases each). The CDR3 consists of 15 residues. Trimming shortened V by 4 bases and J by 2 bases, and 14 bases separated the two germline ends. Germline V gene data show CDR1 as SGHNT and CDR2 as YYREEE (reference sequence). CDR3 sequence (DNA): TGTGCCAGCAGCCGACGGAGGGGGTACACAGATACGCAGTATTTT. The encoded protein is CASSRRRGYTDTQYF. The full variable domain, in which reference TRBV5-4 and TRBJ2-3 provide the parts outside the CDR3, is ETGVTQSPTHLIKTRGQQVTLRCSSQSGHNTVSWYQQALGQGPQFIFQYYREEENGRGNFPPRFSGLQFPNYSSELNVNALELDDSALYLCASSRRRGYTDTQYFGPGTRLTVL.

This clonotype was seen ten or more times. This chain connects TRBV4-3 to TRBJ2-1; D remains unclear. CDR1 and CDR2 (germline): LGHNA, YSLEER. CDR3 length: 17 residues. V lost 3 bases and J lost 5, with 20 bases in between. The CDR3 coding sequence is TGCGCCAGCAGCCATCTCAGGACGGGTCGGGCCAACAATGAGCAGTTCTTC. Encoded protein: CASSHLRTGRANNEQFF.

This clonotype showed up many times. This chain links TRBV20-1 with TRBJ1-1; D remains unclear. Germline values: CDR1 DFQATT, CDR2 SNEGSKA (reference sequence). The ends were cut back, 1 base at V and 5 bases at J, with 11 bases in the middle. The CDR3 has 13 amino acids. Here the CDR3 DNA reads TGCAGTGCTAGAGGATTGGTCCGAACTGAAGCTTTCTTT. It is translated as CSARGLVRTEAFF.

This clonotype was found many times. This chain links TRBV30 with TRBJ2-7; 9 nucleotides align to TRBD1. Trimming at V came to 2 bases and at J to 3 bases, leaving 2 bases not matched to a gene. The CDR3 covers 13 residues. Germline-derived CDR1 and CDR2 are GTSNPN and SVGIG (reference sequence). CDR3 region: CAWSLDRGYEQYF. The CDR3 DNA reads as TGTGCCTGGAGTCTGGACAGGGGCTACGAGCAGTACTTC.

A few counts support this clonotype. The chain employs TRBV28 and TRBJ1-5, with TRBD1 as a possible D gene (6 bases). The CDR3 spans 16 residues. Germline values: CDR1 MDHEN, CDR2 SYDVKM. V lost 2 bases to trimming and J lost 7 bases, with 18 bases between them. The CDR3 sequence is CASSLPVDIQGQPQHF. The CDR3 nucleotides are TGTGCCAGCAGTTTACCCGTAGACATACAGGGCCAGCCCCAGCATTTT.

The gene calls are TRBV10-3 and TRBJ2-7; 12 bases align to TRBD2. Trimming at V came to 4 bases and at J to 1 base, leaving 2 bases not matched to a gene. The CDR3 has 15 amino acids. From germline, CDR1 is ENHRY and CDR2 SYGVKD. CDR3 nucleotide sequence: TGTGCCATCAGTGGGACTAGCGGGGAATCCTACGAGCAGTACTTC. Its translation: CAISGTSGESYEQYF.